Each of the 22 T cell receptor beta chains below was sequenced from the same sample in a study of neurological immune-mediated disorders (dated by TCRdb to between 2018 and 2021). The library was produced with 5' RACE. Reads for this sample came from an Illumina HiSeq 2500. TCRdb handled the public reads itself, with Q25 trimming in fastp and clone calling in MiXCR, and kept productive beta chains. Entries that share a CDR3 protein sequence are merged under the most common genes and DNA. Recorded for this sample are 15,000 or so distinct CDR3 sequences; roughly 15% of them occurred a single time. The ten largest clones capture 12% to 15% of the sample. The specimen sequenced was PBMCs. The receptors shown here come from a man aged 55 to 70 with HTLV-1-associated myelopathy (HAM/TSP).

The genes are TRBV2 and TRBJ1-2; tentatively, D is TRBD1 (5 bases). The CDR3 has 16 amino acids. Germline V lookup: CDR1 SNHLY, CDR2 FYNNEI. Deletions cut 10 bases from V and 7 bases from J, with 28 bases between. This chain's CDR3 is CAIRARQTQIRGGYTF. CDR3 nucleotides: TGTGCCATCAGGGCCAGACAGACCCAAATCCGTGGTGGCTACACCTTC.

Note on this clonotype: A much larger clone lies a single base off, so this may be a read error. This rearrangement joins TRBV5-1 to TRBJ2-5, with 11 bases that match TRBD1. Germline V CDR1 and CDR2: SGHRS, YFSETQ. The CDR3 length is 14 residues. J lost 4 bases, V lost 4 bases, and 3 bases had no gene match. CDR3 coding DNA: TGCGCCAGCAGCAGGACAGGGGGCGGAGAGACCCAGTACTTC. It encodes CASSRTGGGETQYF.

As to this clonotype: At one boundary the junction diverges from the germline segment, which might be a read error. The chain couples TRBV11-2 to TRBJ2-2; D possibly corresponds to TRBD1 (6 bases). Germline CDR1 reads SGHAT; CDR2 reads FQNNGV. The CDR3 has 16 residues. CDR3: CASSFQGSANTGEPFF. In nucleotides, the CDR3 is TGTGCCAGCAGTTTTCAGGGGTCCGCGAACACCGGGGAGCCGTTTTTT. Based on the CDR3 plus reference TRBV11-2 and TRBJ2-2, the full variable domain is EAGVAQSPRYKIIEKRQSVAFWCNPISGHATLYWYQQILGQGPKLLIQFQNNGVVDDSQLPKDRFSAERLKGVDSTLKIQPAKLEDSAVYLCASSFQGSANTGEPFFGEGSRLTVL.

Many counts were recorded for this clonotype. This chain uses TRBV12-3 or TRBV12-4 with TRBJ1-2, with TRBD1 matching 9 bases. Trimming cost V 5 bases and J 8 bases; bases outside gene matches: 12. The CDR3 consists of 15 residues. DNA for the CDR3: TGTGCCAGCAGTGGAACGGGACAGGGTTTAGTAGGCTACACCTTC. It is translated as CASSGTGQGLVGYTF.

The chain couples TRBV7-2 to TRBJ2-1; D gene uncertain. The germline V gene encodes CDR1 SGHTA and CDR2 FQGNSA. Trimming cost V 7 bases and J 7 bases, with 2 bases left between them. CDR3 length: 9 amino acids. The CDR3 nucleotides read TGTGCCAGCATAAATGAGCAGTTCTTC. This encodes CASINEQFF.

This clonotype was detected ten times or more. CDR3 amino acids: CSASQEAGETGANVLTF. The CDR3 DNA reads as TGCAGTGCTAGCCAAGAAGCGGGAGAAACTGGGGCCAACGTCCTGACTTTC. The rearrangement links TRBV20-1 to TRBJ2-6; TRBD2 agrees at 8 bases. Germline CDR1 is DFQATT and CDR2 is SNEGSKA (reference sequence). The CDR3 is 17 amino acids. Trimming cost V 3 bases and J 2 bases; bases outside gene matches: 9.

This clonotype has at least ten counts. This chain connects TRBV27 to TRBJ2-3; D is unresolved. The CDR3 consists of 17 residues. Looked up from germline, CDR1 is MNHEY and CDR2 is SMNVEV (reference sequence). With 1 base removed from V and 0 bases from J, the gap between germline ends came to 14 bases. CDR3 loop: CASSLLAGRLSTDTQYF. The DNA of the CDR3 is TGTGCCAGCAGTTTATTAGCCGGGCGGTTAAGCACAGATACGCAGTATTTT.

This clonotype was detected ten times or more. J is TRBJ1-2 and V is TRBV7-9; D not certain. The CDR3 runs 13 residues. V shed 3 bases and J shed 5 bases, with 10 bases lying between them. Germline V gene lookup returns CDR1 SEHNR and CDR2 FQNEAQ (reference sequence). CDR3 residues: CASSFTISYGYTF. The CDR3 DNA is TGTGCCAGCAGCTTCACGATTTCTTATGGCTACACCTTC.

This clonotype was seen many times. V and J are TRBV27 and TRBJ2-5, with 11 positions matching TRBD2. Trimming took 2 bases from V and 3 from J; bases not matched to a gene: 11. Germline assignment: CDR1 MNHEY and CDR2 SMNVEV (reference sequence). The length of the CDR3 is 18 residues. CDR3 in amino acids: CASSLRASGGRLKETQYF. The CDR3 nucleotides are TGTGCCAGCAGTTTAAGGGCTAGCGGGGGGCGCCTAAAAGAGACCCAGTACTTC.

This clonotype was observed at least ten times. The chain joins TRBV20-1 to TRBJ2-7; TRBD2 is a possible D gene (5 bases). The CDR3 sequence is 13 residues long. V lost 4 bases and J lost 5, with 15 bases in between. Germline-derived CDR1 and CDR2 are DFQATT and SNEGSKA (reference sequence). CDR3 in DNA: TGCAGTGCTAAACCGAGCAGCGGCCACGAGCAGTACTTC. Translated: CSAKPSSGHEQYF.

This clonotype has a count of ten or more. This chain connects TRBV4-2 to TRBJ1-3; a possible D gene is TRBD1 (6 bases). Germline CDR1 and CDR2: LGHNA and YNFKEQ. V shed 4 bases and J shed 0 bases, with 19 bases lying between them. The CDR3 is made up of 18 amino acids. The CDR3 reads CASSRGPEELSSGNTIYF. The CDR3 DNA follows: TGTGCCAGCAGCCGGGGGCCAGAGGAACTTTCCTCTGGAAACACCATATATTTT.

This clonotype has a count of ten or more. The chain carries TRBV14 and TRBJ2-2; TRBD2 matches at 7 bases. In germline, CDR1 is SGHDN, CDR2 FVKESK. Unmatched junction bases numbered 11, after V lost 6 bases and J lost 4 bases. This CDR3 region has 16 residues. CDR3 DNA: TGTGCCAGCAGGAAGGGGAGGGAGTGGGCCACCGGGGAGCTGTTTTTT. Protein: CASRKGREWATGELFF. Complete variable domain (other parts from reference TRBV14 and TRBJ2-2): EAGVTQFPSHSVIEKGQTVTLRCDPISGHDNLYWYRRVMGKEIKFLLHFVKESKQDESGMPNNRFLAERTGGTYSTLKVQPAELEDSGVYFCASRKGREWATGELFFGEGSRLTVL.

This clonotype is large within its sample. This chain uses TRBV7-2 with TRBJ2-1; 8 nucleotides match TRBD2. V lost 2 bases and J lost 7; bases outside the gene matches: 4. The CDR3 covers 14 residues. Germline-derived CDR1 and CDR2 are SGHTA and FQGNSA. This chain's CDR3 is CASSLQAGANEQFF. In DNA form, the CDR3 reads TGTGCCAGCAGCTTACAAGCGGGGGCGAATGAGCAGTTCTTC.

The rearrangement uses TRBV28 and TRBJ2-7; D is undetermined. Between the trimmed V and J ends, which lost 8 bases and 0 bases, there was a span of 8 bases. Germline CDR1 reads MDHEN; CDR2 reads SYDVKM. The CDR3 extends over 12 amino acids. The CDR3 DNA sequence: TGTGCCAGCTCTGTCAGCTCCTACGAGCAGTACTTC. This sequence encodes CASSVSSYEQYF.

This clonotype was detected only a few times. The chain links TRBV19 to TRBJ1-2; D call uncertain. The CDR3 is 16 residues long. Deletions cut 1 base from V and 7 bases from J, with 19 bases between. Germline V gives CDR1 LNHDA, CDR2 SQIVND (reference sequence). The CDR3 is CASSIASAAGLSGYTF. The CDR3, as DNA: TGTGCCAGTAGTATAGCGTCCGCGGCAGGTTTGAGTGGCTACACCTTC. Drawing the rest from reference TRBV19 and TRBJ1-2, the complete variable domain is DGGITQSPKYLFRKEGQNVTLSCEQNLNHDAMYWYRQDPGQGLRLIYYSQIVNDFQKGDIAEGYSVSREKKESFPLTVTSAQKNPTAFYLCASSIASAAGLSGYTFGSGTRLTVV.

Within the sample, this clonotype is large. V and J are TRBV7-9 and TRBJ2-1; D possibly corresponds to TRBD2 (6 bases). The CDR3 spans 11 residues. Per the germline V gene, CDR1 is SEHNR and CDR2 is FQNEAQ (reference sequence). V lost 11 bases to trimming and J lost 3 bases, with 8 bases between them. CDR3 DNA sequence: TGTGCCCCGGGGGACTACAATGAGCAGTTCTTC. Protein product: CAPGDYNEQFF.

Note on this clonotype: An end of the junction differs from the germline gene, which may be a read error. The gene calls are TRBV12-3 or TRBV12-4 and TRBJ2-7; 8 bases fit TRBD1. CDR3 length: 16 amino acids. DNA of the CDR3: TGTGCCAACAGCCAAGACCGGGACAGGAGCTCCTATGAGCAGTACTTC. Its protein is CANSQDRDRSSYEQYF.

This clonotype was seen only a few times. The chain couples TRBV5-5 to TRBJ2-6; tentative D call: TRBD1 (5 bases). V lost 4 bases, J lost 4 bases, and 12 bases lay in between. Germline V gene lookup returns CDR1 SGHKS and CDR2 YYEKEE (reference sequence). The CDR3 totals 15 residues. CDR3 region: CASSPDGAGANVLTF. As DNA, the CDR3 is TGTGCCAGCAGCCCGGATGGGGCAGGGGCCAACGTCCTGACTTTC. Full variable domain (remainder filled in from reference TRBV5-5 and TRBJ2-6): DAGVTQSPTHLIKTRGQQVTLRCSPISGHKSVSWYQQVLGQGPQFIFQYYEKEERGRGNFPDRFSARQFPNYSSELNVNALLLGDSALYLCASSPDGAGANVLTFGAGSRLTVL.

At least ten counts were recorded for this clonotype. The chain uses TRBV5-1 and TRBJ1-2; D unresolved. The V end was cut by 5 bases, the J end by 8 bases, with 13 bases between. The CDR3 totals 12 residues. Germline V gives CDR1 SGHRS, CDR2 YFSETQ. CDR3 protein: CASSKDANGYTF. CDR3 in DNA: TGCGCCAGCAGTAAAGATGCGAACGGCTACACCTTC.

This clonotype appeared many times. The genes are TRBV20-1 and TRBJ2-2, with 7 bases aligning to TRBD2. The CDR3 extends over 17 amino acids. With 6 bases clipped from V and 1 base from J, the junction kept 14 bases outside the gene matches. Germline-derived CDR1 and CDR2 are DFQATT and SNEGSKA (reference sequence). The DNA for the CDR3 is TGCAGTGCACCACGACGACCCGGGGGGTGGAACACCGGGGAGCTGTTTTTT. Translated: CSAPRRPGGWNTGELFF.

The rearrangement joins TRBV12-2 to TRBJ2-7; TRBD2, as called in the table, went unchecked against the DNA. TRBV12-2 is given as a pseudogene. There are 15 residues in the CDR3. The CDR3 spells CASRPRTSGGYEQYF. The CDR3 DNA reads TGTGCAAGTCGCCCTCGGACTAGCGGGGGCTACGAGCAGTACTTC.

This clonotype was found many times. V is TRBV20-1 and J is TRBJ1-5; D is perhaps TRBD1 (5 bases). Trimming removed 6 bases at V and 4 bases at J, with 13 bases between. CDR3 length equals 13 residues. Germline assignment: CDR1 DFQATT and CDR2 SNEGSKA (reference sequence). In nucleotides, the CDR3 is TGCAGTGCCCCCGCGGGGGGTAATCAGCCCCAGCATTTT. Its protein is CSAPAGGNQPQHF.